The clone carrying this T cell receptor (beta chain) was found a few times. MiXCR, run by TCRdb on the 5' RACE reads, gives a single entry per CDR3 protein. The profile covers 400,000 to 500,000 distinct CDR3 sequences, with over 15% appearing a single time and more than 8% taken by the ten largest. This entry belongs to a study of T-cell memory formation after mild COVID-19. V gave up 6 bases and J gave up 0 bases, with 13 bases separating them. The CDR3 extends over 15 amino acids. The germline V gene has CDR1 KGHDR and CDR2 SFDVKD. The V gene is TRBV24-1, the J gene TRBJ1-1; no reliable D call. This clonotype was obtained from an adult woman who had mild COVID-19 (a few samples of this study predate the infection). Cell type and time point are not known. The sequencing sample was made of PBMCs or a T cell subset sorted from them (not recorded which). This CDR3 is CATSSARGMNTEAFF. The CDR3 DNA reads TGTGCCACCAGTAGCGCACGGGGAATGAACACTGAAGCTTTCTTT.